This T cell receptor beta chain appears in the sequencing data of a study of T-cell reconstitution after alpha-beta-depleted transplantation in children. Preparing the TCRbeta library involved the use of unique molecular identifiers. TCRdb re-analysed the PCR reads in MiXCR, keeping a single row per CDR3 protein. The data contain around 400,000 distinct CDR3 sequences, approximately 11% of them singletons. Trimming took 2 bases from V and 1 from J, leaving 8 bases between them. The CDR3 extends over 14 amino acids. Germline CDR1 ENHRY, CDR2 SYGVKD. This clonotype was seen at least ten times. The rearrangement links TRBV10-3 to TRBJ1-1, with a tentative D call TRBD1 (5 bases). The source material was PBMCs from the stem cell graft donor, sampled from the stem cell graft. The source is a human donor who donated a stem cell graft to a child with acute myeloid leukemia. CDR3 sequence: CAISEGAKNTEAFF. The CDR3 nucleotides are TGTGCCATCAGTGAGGGGGCGAAGAACACTGAAGCTTTCTTT.